This entry lists 26 T cell receptor beta chains sequenced from one sample in a study of blood T cell repertoires in COVID-19. The repertoire was sequenced with immunoSEQ multiplex PCR; TCRdb's copy has only in-frame clones and lacks some. The sample yields roughly 120,000 clones, around 83% seen once. The sample was peripheral blood. These receptor sequences come from a woman at least 80 years old with COVID-19, enrolled during active disease.

The gene calls are TRBV11-3 and TRBJ2-1; D is possibly TRBD2 (6 bases). Trimming shortened V by 5 bases and J by 10 bases, and 15 bases separated the two germline ends. The germline CDR1 and CDR2 sequences are SGHNT and YENEEA. There are 13 residues in the CDR3. CDR3 residues: CASSLGGNWEQFF. Here the CDR3 DNA reads TGTGCCAGCAGCCTTGGCGGGAACTGGGAGCAGTTCTTC.

This clone was seen more than once but under ten times. The CDR3 DNA reads as TGTGCCAGCAGTTTATTGATGCCCGGGGACACTGAAGCTTTCTTT. This codes for CASSLLMPGDTEAFF. The V and J genes are TRBV28 and TRBJ1-1; D remains unclear. The germline V gene encodes CDR1 MDHEN and CDR2 SYDVKM. Trimming took 1 base from V and 3 from J, leaving 12 bases between them. The CDR3 runs 15 residues.

The chain carries TRBV4-2 and TRBJ2-3; D is perhaps TRBD2 (5 bases). The V gene lost 2 bases and the J gene lost 3 bases, with 18 bases spanning the gap. The CDR3 extends over 17 amino acids. Per the germline V gene, CDR1 is LGHNA and CDR2 is YNFKEQ. The CDR3 DNA follows: TGTGCCAGCAGCCAAAATAGCGATCTAAGATTGACAGATACGCAGTATTTT. This gives the protein CASSQNSDLRLTDTQYF.

The V and J genes are TRBV27 and TRBJ2-1, with D possibly TRBD1 on 6 matching bases. The CDR3 totals 16 residues. Germline V gene sequence: CDR1 MNHEY, CDR2 SMNVEV (reference sequence). Trimming removed 6 bases at V and 7 bases at J, with 22 bases between. The CDR3 region has the DNA TGTGCCAGCAGCACAAACAGGGTGGGGTGGTGGAATGAGCAGTTCTTC. It encodes CASSTNRVGWWNEQFF.

The chain links TRBV5-1 to TRBJ2-7, with a tentative D call TRBD2 (5 bases). V shed 4 bases and J shed 0 bases, with 14 bases lying between them. This CDR3 region has 15 residues. Germline CDR1 is SGHRS and CDR2 is YFSETQ. The CDR3 DNA sequence: TGCGCCAGCAGCCCGAGTCCCGGGGACTCCTACGAGCAGTACTTC. Translated: CASSPSPGDSYEQYF.

CDR3 protein: CASSATGLQPQHF. The DNA of the CDR3 is TGTGCCAGCAGCGCTACAGGGCTTCAGCCCCAGCATTTT. This chain connects TRBV5-8 to TRBJ1-5, with D possibly being TRBD1 (6 bases). The CDR3 contains 13 residues. Trimming removed 4 bases at V and 6 bases at J, with 11 bases between. From germline, CDR1 is SGHTS and CDR2 YDEGEE.

The chain is built from TRBV7-8 and TRBJ1-2, with unresolved D. Trimming shortened V by 1 base and J by 4 bases, and 7 bases separated the two germline ends. The CDR3 contains 13 residues. The germline V gene has CDR1 SGHVS and CDR2 FQNEAQ. The DNA for the CDR3 is TGTGCCAGCAGCTTAGAGGCAGGCTATGGCTACACCTTC. The encoded protein is CASSLEAGYGYTF.

This chain uses TRBV24-1 with TRBJ2-2; 8 bases are a match to TRBD1. This CDR3 is 14 amino acids long. Germline CDR1 reads KGHDR; CDR2 reads SFDVKD. V shed 5 bases, J shed 6 bases, and the junction held 4 bases outside the gene matches. Here the CDR3 reads CATSGTGWSGELFF. The CDR3 DNA reads as TGTGCCACCAGTGGGACAGGGTGGTCCGGGGAGCTGTTTTTT.

V and J are TRBV5-1 and TRBJ2-6; maybe TRBD1 (5 bases). CDR1 SGHRS and CDR2 YFSETQ come from the germline V gene. The V gene lost 4 bases and the J gene lost 0 bases, with 8 bases spanning the gap. This CDR3 comprises 15 residues. The DNA for the CDR3 is TGCGCCAGCAGCGCAGGGAACTCTGGGGCCAACGTCCTGACTTTC. It codes for CASSAGNSGANVLTF.

The chain couples TRBV28 to TRBJ2-4; 7 positions agree with TRBD1. The CDR3 spans 17 residues. CDR1 is MDHEN and CDR2 is SYDVKM in the germline V gene. V trimming: 5 bases; J trimming: 1 base; junction bases outside the gene matches: 11. Here the CDR3 reads CASSGIDRVRAKNIQYF. The CDR3 DNA sequence: TGTGCCAGCAGTGGGATCGACAGGGTTAGGGCCAAAAACATTCAGTACTTC.

The rearrangement links TRBV5-1 to TRBJ2-5, with TRBD2 matching 7 bases. The germline V gene encodes CDR1 SGHRS and CDR2 YFSETQ. CDR3 length: 14 amino acids. V lost 4 bases to trimming and J lost 5 bases; unmatched junction nucleotides: 8. The CDR3 nucleotides read TGCGCCAGCAGCAGCGGGACTGTGTATGAGACCCAGTACTTC. Encoded protein: CASSSGTVYETQYF. The full variable domain, in which reference TRBV5-1 and TRBJ2-5 provide the parts outside the CDR3, is KAGVTQTPRYLIKTRGQQVTLSCSPISGHRSVSWYQQTPGQGLQFLFEYFSETQRNKGNFPGRFSGRQFSNSRSEMNVSTLELGDSALYLCASSSGTVYETQYFGPGTRLLVL.

The rearrangement uses TRBV5-1 and TRBJ1-1; D ambiguous. The CDR3 is 14 amino acids. V shed 4 bases and J shed 0 bases, with 10 bases lying between them. The germline V gene has CDR1 SGHRS and CDR2 YFSETQ. Written as DNA, the CDR3 is TGCGCCAGCAGCCGGAGTGAAATGAACACTGAAGCTTTCTTT. Translation gives CASSRSEMNTEAFF.

This clone was counted a few times. The chain recombines TRBV24-1 with TRBJ1-1; the match to TRBD1 covers 7 bases. Germline CDR1 KGHDR, CDR2 SFDVKD. The CDR3 extends over 15 amino acids. V lost 3 bases to trimming and J lost 4 bases; unmatched junction nucleotides: 7. The CDR3 DNA is TGTGCCACCAGTGATAACGACAGGGACGCCACTGAAGCTTTCTTT. Protein sequence: CATSDNDRDATEAFF.

The J gene is TRBJ2-7, the V gene TRBV7-2; TRBD2 aligns across 9 bases. The CDR3 loop spans 16 amino acids. The germline V gene encodes CDR1 SGHTA and CDR2 FQGNSA. V shed 1 base and J 2 bases; nucleotides not matched to a gene: 6. This CDR3 is CASSLGGAGGPYEQYF. For the CDR3, the DNA is TGTGCCAGCAGCTTAGGAGGAGCGGGAGGCCCCTACGAGCAGTACTTC.

The sample holds one count of this clone. This rearrangement joins TRBV7-9 to TRBJ2-2; the match to TRBD2 covers 11 bases. This CDR3 region has 15 residues. Germline assignment: CDR1 SEHNR and CDR2 FQNEAQ (reference sequence). Trimming removed 10 bases from V and 1 base from J; junction bases left unmatched: 5. The CDR3 DNA is TGTGCCATCGACCTAGCGGGAGGGAACACCGGGGAGCTGTTTTTT. This codes for CAIDLAGGNTGELFF.

The chain links TRBV28 to TRBJ2-7; 10 bases line up with TRBD1. This CDR3 is 14 amino acids long. The trim removed 5 bases at V and 4 bases at J, leaving 5 bases unmatched. Germline V lookup: CDR1 MDHEN, CDR2 SYDVKM. The CDR3 sequence: CASSRTGGGYEQYF. CDR3 DNA sequence: TGTGCCAGCAGTAGGACAGGGGGAGGGTACGAGCAGTACTTC. Together with reference TRBV28 and TRBJ2-7, the CDR3 gives the full variable domain: DVKVTQSSRYLVKRTGEKVFLECVQDMDHENMFWYRQDPGLGLRLIYFSYDVKMKEKGDIPEGYSVSREKKERFSLILESASTNQTSMYLCASSRTGGGYEQYFGPGTRLTVT.

The chain has TRBV6-6 and TRBJ1-4, with D possibly matching TRBD1 (6 bases). The germline V gene encodes CDR1 MNHNY and CDR2 SVGAGI (reference sequence). The CDR3 length is 14 residues. Trimming left V 2 bases short and J 7 bases short, with 11 bases between. The CDR3 region has the DNA TGTGCCAGCAGTTACGTAACAGGGAGTGAAAAACTGTTTTTT. As protein: CASSYVTGSEKLFF.

The chain has TRBV28 and TRBJ2-7; D not resolved. The germline V gene has CDR1 MDHEN and CDR2 SYDVKM. Trimming took off 7 bases at V and 3 bases at J, with 10 bases between the two ends. The CDR3 consists of 12 residues. The CDR3 DNA sequence: TGTGCCAGCAATAAGAGTTACTACGAGCAGTACTTC. As protein: CASNKSYYEQYF.

The chain links TRBV19 to TRBJ2-1, with TRBD2 as a possible D gene (6 bases). The CDR3 has 12 amino acids. Germline-derived CDR1 and CDR2 are LNHDA and SQIVND (reference sequence). V gave up 5 bases and J gave up 9 bases, with 11 bases separating them. Here the CDR3 reads CASSAGLGEQFF. For the CDR3, the DNA is TGTGCCAGTAGTGCGGGGTTAGGTGAGCAGTTCTTC.

The chain is built from TRBV7-2 and TRBJ2-3; maybe TRBD1 (6 bases). CDR1 is SGHTA and CDR2 is FQGNSA in the germline V gene. The CDR3 is made up of 14 amino acids. The V end lost 5 bases, the J end lost 4 bases, and 13 bases lay between the germline ends. This CDR3 is CASSQQGFSDTQYF. CDR3 bases: TGTGCCAGCAGCCAACAGGGTTTTTCAGATACGCAGTATTTT.

This sequence joins TRBV18 and TRBJ2-7; a possible D gene is TRBD2 (5 bases). Trimming stripped 3 bases from V and 3 bases from J, with 12 bases between. CDR3 size: 14 residues. Germline CDR1 is KGHSH and CDR2 is LQKENI. CDR3: CASSPAGQSYEQYF. For the CDR3, the DNA is TGTGCCAGCTCACCGGCGGGCCAGAGCTACGAGCAGTACTTC. The full variable domain, its missing parts supplied by reference TRBV18 and TRBJ2-7, is NAGVMQNPRHLVRRRGQEARLRCSPMKGHSHVYWYRQLPEEGLKFMVYLQKENIIDESGMPKERFSAEFPKEGPSILRIQQVVRGDSAAYFCASSPAGQSYEQYFGPGTRLTVT.

The rearrangement uses TRBV18 and TRBJ1-4, with D hard to call. CDR3 length equals 14 residues. CDR1 and CDR2 (germline): KGHSH, LQKENI. V shed 1 base and J shed 2 bases, with 5 bases lying between them. CDR3 sequence reads: CASSPRSTNEKLFF. The CDR3 region has the DNA TGTGCCAGCTCACCACGGAGCACTAATGAAAAACTGTTTTTT.

This clone turned up a few times. J is TRBJ2-1 and V is TRBV9, with TRBD1 matching over 10 bases. Germline V gene data show CDR1 as SGDLS and CDR2 as YYNGEE. Losses at the gene ends were 3 bases for V and 5 bases for J; bases not matched to a gene: 5. This CDR3 spans 15 amino acids. CDR3 sequence (DNA): TGTGCCAGCAGCGCAGGACAGGGGGGCCACAATGAGCAGTTCTTC. Its translation is CASSAGQGGHNEQFF.

The rearrangement joins TRBV4-3 to TRBJ2-7; 7 positions match TRBD2. Germline lookup yields CDR1 LGHNA and CDR2 YSLEER. Unmatched junction bases numbered 7, after V lost 0 bases and J lost 2 bases. The CDR3 length is 16 residues. CDR3 nucleotide sequence: TGCGCCAGCAGCCAAGATTGGGGGGGTTGGACCTACGAGCAGTACTTC. Translation: CASSQDWGGWTYEQYF.

The chain joins TRBV27 to TRBJ2-1; 7 bases fit TRBD2. The CDR3 loop spans 19 amino acids. The trim removed 4 bases at V and 5 bases at J, leaving 20 bases unmatched. Germline CDR1 and CDR2: MNHEY and SMNVEV (reference sequence). CDR3 nucleotides: TGTGCCAGCAGTTGGCGGGGGTTTAAGTTATCATTAAATGACAATGAGCAGTTCTTC. This sequence encodes CASSWRGFKLSLNDNEQFF.

The chain recombines TRBV5-4 with TRBJ2-7; D is perhaps TRBD1 (5 bases). The CDR3 loop spans 13 amino acids. V shed 3 bases and J shed 4 bases, with 11 bases lying between them. Per germline, CDR1 SGHNT and CDR2 YYREEE (reference sequence). CDR3 region: CASSSKQDYEQYF. The CDR3 DNA reads TGTGCCAGCAGCTCCAAACAGGATTACGAGCAGTACTTC.